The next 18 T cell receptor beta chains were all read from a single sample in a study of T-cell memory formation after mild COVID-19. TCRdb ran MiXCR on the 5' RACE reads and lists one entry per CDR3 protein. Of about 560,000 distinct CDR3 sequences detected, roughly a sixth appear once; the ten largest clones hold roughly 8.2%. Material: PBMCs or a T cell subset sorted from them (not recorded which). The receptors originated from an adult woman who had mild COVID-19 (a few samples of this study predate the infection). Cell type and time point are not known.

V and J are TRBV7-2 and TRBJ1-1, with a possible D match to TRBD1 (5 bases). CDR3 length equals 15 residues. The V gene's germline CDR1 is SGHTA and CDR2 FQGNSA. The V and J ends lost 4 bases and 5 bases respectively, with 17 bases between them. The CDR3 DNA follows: TGTGCCAGCAGCTACCAACCCTCCAGGGTAACTGAAGCTTTCTTT. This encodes CASSYQPSRVTEAFF.

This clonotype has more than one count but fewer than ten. CDR3 nucleotide sequence: TGCGCCAGCGGGAGAGGTACGGATACGCAGTATTTT. Protein sequence: CASGRGTDTQYF. This rearrangement joins TRBV5-1 to TRBJ2-3; D might be TRBD2 (5 bases). V was clipped by 7 bases and J by 6 bases, with 12 bases between them. The CDR3 has 12 amino acids. Germline loops: CDR1 SGHRS, CDR2 YFSETQ.

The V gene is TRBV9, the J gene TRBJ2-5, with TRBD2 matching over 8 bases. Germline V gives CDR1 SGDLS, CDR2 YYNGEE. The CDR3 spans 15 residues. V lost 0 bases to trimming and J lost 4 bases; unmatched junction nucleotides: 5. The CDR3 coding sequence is TGTGCCAGCAGCGTAGCTGGGGCGGGAGGAGAGACCCAGTACTTC. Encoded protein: CASSVAGAGGETQYF.

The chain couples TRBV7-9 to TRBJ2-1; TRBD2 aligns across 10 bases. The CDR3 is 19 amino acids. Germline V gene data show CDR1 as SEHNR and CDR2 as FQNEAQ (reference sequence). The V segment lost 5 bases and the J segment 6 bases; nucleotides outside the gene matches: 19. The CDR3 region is CASSPVGVAGGEGFNEQFF. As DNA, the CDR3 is TGTGCCAGCAGCCCAGTCGGGGTAGCGGGGGGTGAGGGTTTCAATGAGCAGTTCTTC.

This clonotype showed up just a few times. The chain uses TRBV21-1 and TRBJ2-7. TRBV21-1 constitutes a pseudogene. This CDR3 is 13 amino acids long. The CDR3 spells CASSKVHINEQYF. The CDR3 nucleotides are TGTGCCAGCAGCAAAGTACACATCAACGAGCAGTACTTC.

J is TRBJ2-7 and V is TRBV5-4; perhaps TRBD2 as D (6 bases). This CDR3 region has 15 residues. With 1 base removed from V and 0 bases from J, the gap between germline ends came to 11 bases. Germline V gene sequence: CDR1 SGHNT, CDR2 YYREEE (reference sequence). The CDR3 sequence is CASSLSGRSSYEQYF. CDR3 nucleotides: TGTGCCAGCAGCTTGTCGGGGAGGTCCTCCTACGAGCAGTACTTC.

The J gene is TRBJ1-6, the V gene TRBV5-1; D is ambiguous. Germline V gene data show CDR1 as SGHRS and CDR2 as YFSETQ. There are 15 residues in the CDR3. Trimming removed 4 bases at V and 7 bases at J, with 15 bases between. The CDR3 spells CASSPDLAKNSPLHF. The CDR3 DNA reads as TGCGCCAGCAGCCCGGACTTAGCTAAAAATTCACCCCTCCACTTT.

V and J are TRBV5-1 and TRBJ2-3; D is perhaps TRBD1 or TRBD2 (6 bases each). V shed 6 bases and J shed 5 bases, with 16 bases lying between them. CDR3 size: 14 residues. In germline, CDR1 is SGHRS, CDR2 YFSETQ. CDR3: CASNLLGGEDTQYF. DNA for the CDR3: TGCGCCAGCAACCTCCTGGGGGGCGAAGATACGCAGTATTTT.

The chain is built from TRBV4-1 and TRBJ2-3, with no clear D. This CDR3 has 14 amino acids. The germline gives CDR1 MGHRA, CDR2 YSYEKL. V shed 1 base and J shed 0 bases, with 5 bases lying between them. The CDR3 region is CASSQGPSTDTQYF. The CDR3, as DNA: TGCGCCAGCAGCCAAGGGCCCAGCACAGATACGCAGTATTTT.

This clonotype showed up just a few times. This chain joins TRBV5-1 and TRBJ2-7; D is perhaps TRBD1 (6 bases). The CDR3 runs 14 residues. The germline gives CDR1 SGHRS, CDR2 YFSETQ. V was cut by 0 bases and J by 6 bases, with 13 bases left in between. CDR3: CASSLEARGPEQYF. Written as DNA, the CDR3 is TGCGCCAGCAGCTTGGAGGCCAGGGGTCCCGAGCAGTACTTC. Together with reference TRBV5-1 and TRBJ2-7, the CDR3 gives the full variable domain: KAGVTQTPRYLIKTRGQQVTLSCSPISGHRSVSWYQQTPGQGLQFLFEYFSETQRNKGNFPGRFSGRQFSNSRSEMNVSTLELGDSALYLCASSLEARGPEQYFGPGTRLTVT.

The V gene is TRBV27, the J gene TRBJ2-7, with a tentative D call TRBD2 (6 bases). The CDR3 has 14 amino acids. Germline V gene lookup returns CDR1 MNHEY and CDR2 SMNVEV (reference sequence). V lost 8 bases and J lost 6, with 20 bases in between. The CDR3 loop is CASLGRGGRGEQYF. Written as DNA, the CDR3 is TGTGCCAGCCTCGGGAGAGGCGGAAGGGGCGAGCAGTACTTC.

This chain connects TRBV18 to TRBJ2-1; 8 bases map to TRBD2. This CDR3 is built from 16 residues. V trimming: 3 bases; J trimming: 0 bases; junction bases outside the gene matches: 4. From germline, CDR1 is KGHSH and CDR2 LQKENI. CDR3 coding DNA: TGTGCCAGCTCACCGCCCGGGACTAGCTCCTACAATGAGCAGTTCTTC. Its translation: CASSPPGTSSYNEQFF.

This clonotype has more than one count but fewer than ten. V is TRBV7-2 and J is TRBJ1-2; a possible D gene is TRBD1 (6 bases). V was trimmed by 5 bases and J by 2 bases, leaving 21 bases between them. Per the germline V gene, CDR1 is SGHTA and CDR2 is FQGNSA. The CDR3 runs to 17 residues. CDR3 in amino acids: CASSDPWRQGINYGYTF. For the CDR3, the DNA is TGTGCCAGCAGCGATCCGTGGCGGCAGGGGATAAACTATGGCTACACCTTC.

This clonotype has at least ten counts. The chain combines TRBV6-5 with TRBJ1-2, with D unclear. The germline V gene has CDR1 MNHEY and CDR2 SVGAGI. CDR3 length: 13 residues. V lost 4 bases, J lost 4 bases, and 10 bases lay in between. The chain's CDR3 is CASSFEGRYGYTF. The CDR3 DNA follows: TGTGCCAGCAGTTTCGAGGGCCGCTATGGCTACACCTTC.

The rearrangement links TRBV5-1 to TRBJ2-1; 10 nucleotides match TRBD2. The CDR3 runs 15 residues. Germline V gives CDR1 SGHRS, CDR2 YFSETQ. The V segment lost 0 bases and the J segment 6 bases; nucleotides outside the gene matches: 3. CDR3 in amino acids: CASSLGSGGLNEQFF. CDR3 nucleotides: TGCGCCAGCAGCTTGGGTAGCGGGGGGCTCAATGAGCAGTTCTTC.

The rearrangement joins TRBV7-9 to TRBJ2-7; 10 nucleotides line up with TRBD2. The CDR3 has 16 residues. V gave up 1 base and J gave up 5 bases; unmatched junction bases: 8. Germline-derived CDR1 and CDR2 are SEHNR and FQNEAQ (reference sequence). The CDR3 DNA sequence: TGTGCCAGCAGCTTAGGGCTAGCGGGAGCTCAGAACGAGCAGTACTTC. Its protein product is CASSLGLAGAQNEQYF.

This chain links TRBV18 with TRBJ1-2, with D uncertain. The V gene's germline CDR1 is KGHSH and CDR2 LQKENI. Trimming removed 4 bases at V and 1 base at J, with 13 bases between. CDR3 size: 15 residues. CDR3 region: CASSLNSEVNYGYTF. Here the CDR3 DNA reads TGTGCCAGCTCACTAAATAGTGAGGTTAACTATGGCTACACCTTC.

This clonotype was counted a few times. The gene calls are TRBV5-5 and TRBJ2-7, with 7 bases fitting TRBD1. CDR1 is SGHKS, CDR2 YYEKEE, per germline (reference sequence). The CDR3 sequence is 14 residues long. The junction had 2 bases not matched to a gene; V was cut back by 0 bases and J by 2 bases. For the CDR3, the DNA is TGTGCCAGCAGCTTGGCGAGGGGGCCCTACGAGCAGTACTTC. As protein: CASSLARGPYEQYF.